The subject of this entry is one T cell receptor (beta chain). What it recognizes is unknown. The data are from a study of PD-1 blockade in classical Hodgkin lymphoma. Study-wide findings and caveats: Prior therapy or disease activity may underlie the repertoire differences, whose causes remain undefined. The CD4+ diversity rise by C4D1 was clearest in complete responders. It was reported that newly diagnosed patients had less baseline TCR diversity than healthy donors.

Every patient experienced relapse after autologous stem cell transplantation, and brentuximab vedotin exposure varied. Best responses fell into complete response, partial response or progressive disease. Sequencing used immunoSEQ multiplex PCR; TCRdb keeps in-frame clones, though not all of them. The sample has roughly 140,000 clones; around 73% are singletons. The TCR originated in a human donor with classical Hodgkin lymphoma. Source: peripheral blood mononuclear cells (PBMCs), taken before the second cycle of nivolumab.

CDR3 sequence: CASRGPGGYEQYF. In nucleotides, the CDR3 is TGCGCCAGCAGGGGCCCGGGGGGCTACGAGCAGTACTTC. The V and J genes are TRBV10-2 and TRBJ2-7; TRBD2 aligns across 7 bases. V lost 6 bases to trimming and J lost 3 bases; unmatched junction nucleotides: 5. Germline V CDR1 and CDR2: WSHSY, SAAADI. The length of the CDR3 is 13 residues.